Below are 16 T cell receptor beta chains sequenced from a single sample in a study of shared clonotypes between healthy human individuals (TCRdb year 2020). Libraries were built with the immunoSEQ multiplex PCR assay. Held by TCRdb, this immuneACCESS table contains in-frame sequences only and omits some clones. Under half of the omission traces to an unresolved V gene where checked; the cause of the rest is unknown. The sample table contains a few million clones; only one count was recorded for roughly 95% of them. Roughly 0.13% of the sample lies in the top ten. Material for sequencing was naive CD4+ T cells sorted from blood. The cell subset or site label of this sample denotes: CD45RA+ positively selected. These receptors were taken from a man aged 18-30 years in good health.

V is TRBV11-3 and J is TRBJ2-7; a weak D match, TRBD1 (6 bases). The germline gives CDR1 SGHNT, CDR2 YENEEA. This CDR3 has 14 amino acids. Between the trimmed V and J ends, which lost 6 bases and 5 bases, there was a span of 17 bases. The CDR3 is CASSPGQGIHEQYF. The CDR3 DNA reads TGTGCCAGCAGTCCCGGGCAGGGGATACACGAGCAGTACTTC.

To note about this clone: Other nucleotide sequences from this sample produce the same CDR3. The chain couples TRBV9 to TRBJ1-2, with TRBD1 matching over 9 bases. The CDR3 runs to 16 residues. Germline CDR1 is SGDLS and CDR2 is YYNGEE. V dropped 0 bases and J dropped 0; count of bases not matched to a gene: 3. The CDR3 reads CASSVEQGAANYGYTF. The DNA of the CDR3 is TGTGCCAGCAGCGTAGAACAGGGGGCGGCTAACTATGGCTACACCTTC. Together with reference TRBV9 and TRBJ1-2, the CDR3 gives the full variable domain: DSGVTQTPKHLITATGQRVTLRCSPRSGDLSVYWYQQSLDQGLQFLIQYYNGEERAKGNILERFSAQQFPDLHSELNLSSLELGDSALYFCASSVEQGAANYGYTFGSGTRLTVV.

CDR3 DNA: TGTGCCAGCAGGCGGACAGGGGGGAACACCATATATTTT. As protein: CASRRTGGNTIYF. The gene calls are TRBV5-8 and TRBJ1-3; 10 bases fit TRBD1. Germline CDR1 and CDR2: SGHTS and YDEGEE. With 5 bases clipped from V and 7 bases from J, the junction kept 3 bases outside the gene matches. The CDR3 totals 13 residues.

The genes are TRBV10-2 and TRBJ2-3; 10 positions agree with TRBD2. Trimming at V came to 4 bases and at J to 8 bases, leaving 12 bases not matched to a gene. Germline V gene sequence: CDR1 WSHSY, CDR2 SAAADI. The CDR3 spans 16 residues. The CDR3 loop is CASSAEGSGRSATQYF. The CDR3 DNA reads TGCGCCAGCAGTGCAGAGGGTAGCGGGAGGTCGGCTACGCAGTATTTT.

CDR3 DNA: TGTGCCAGCAGACTCGACATGTGGTCTGGTGAAAAACTGTTTTTT. This translates into CASRLDMWSGEKLFF. This chain joins TRBV6-5 and TRBJ1-4; no clear D gene. In germline, CDR1 is MNHEY, CDR2 SVGAGI. Deletions cut 6 bases from V and 7 bases from J, with 18 bases between. This CDR3 contains 15 residues.

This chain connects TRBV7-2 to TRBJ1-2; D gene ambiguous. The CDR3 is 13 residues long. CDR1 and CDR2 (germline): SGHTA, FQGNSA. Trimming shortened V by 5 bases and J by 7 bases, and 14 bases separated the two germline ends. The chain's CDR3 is CASSRPDYAGYTF. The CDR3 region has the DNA TGTGCCAGCAGCCGACCGGATTACGCTGGCTACACCTTC.

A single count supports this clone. CDR3 DNA: TGTGCCAGCAGTCCTAGGACAGGGGGTTTTACTGAAGCTTTCTTT. It specifies CASSPRTGGFTEAFF. The rearrangement links TRBV27 to TRBJ1-1, with 10 bases fitting TRBD1. The junction had 8 bases not matched to a gene; V was cut back by 5 bases and J by 5 bases. Germline V lookup: CDR1 MNHEY, CDR2 SMNVEV (reference sequence). The CDR3 is made up of 15 amino acids.

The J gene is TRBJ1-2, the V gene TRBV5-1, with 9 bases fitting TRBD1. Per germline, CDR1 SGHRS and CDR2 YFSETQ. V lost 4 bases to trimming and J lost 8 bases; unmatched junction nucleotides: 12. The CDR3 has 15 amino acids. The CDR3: CASSVQGANPSGYTF. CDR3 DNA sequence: TGCGCCAGCAGCGTACAGGGGGCCAACCCTAGCGGCTACACCTTC.

The DNA for the CDR3 is TGCGCCAGCAGCTTGGAGGGGACAGGGGGCCTGGGGACCCAGTACTTC. Translating gives CASSLEGTGGLGTQYF. This chain connects TRBV5-1 to TRBJ2-5, with TRBD1 matching 12 bases. The length of the CDR3 is 16 residues. After removal of 0 bases from V and 7 bases from J, the junction contained 7 bases not matched to a gene. Germline V gene data show CDR1 as SGHRS and CDR2 as YFSETQ.

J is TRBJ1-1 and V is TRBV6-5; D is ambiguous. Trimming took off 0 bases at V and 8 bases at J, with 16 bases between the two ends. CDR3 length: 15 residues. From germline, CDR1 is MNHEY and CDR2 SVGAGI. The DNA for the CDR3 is TGTGCCAGCAGTTACTCGCCAGGCTACTCCTCGGAAGCTTTCTTT. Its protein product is CASSYSPGYSSEAFF.

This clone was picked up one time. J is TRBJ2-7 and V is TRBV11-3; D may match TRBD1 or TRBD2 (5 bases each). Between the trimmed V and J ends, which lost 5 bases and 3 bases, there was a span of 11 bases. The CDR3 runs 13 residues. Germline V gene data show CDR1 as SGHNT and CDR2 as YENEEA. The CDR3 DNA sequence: TGTGCCAGCAGCGGGGACGGAAACTACGAGCAGTACTTC. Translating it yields CASSGDGNYEQYF.

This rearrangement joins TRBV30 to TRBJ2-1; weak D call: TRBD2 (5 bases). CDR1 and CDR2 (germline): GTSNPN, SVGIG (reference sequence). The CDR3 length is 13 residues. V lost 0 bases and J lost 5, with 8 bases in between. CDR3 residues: CAWSVGRNNEQFF. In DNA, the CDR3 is TGTGCCTGGAGTGTAGGGAGAAACAATGAGCAGTTCTTC.

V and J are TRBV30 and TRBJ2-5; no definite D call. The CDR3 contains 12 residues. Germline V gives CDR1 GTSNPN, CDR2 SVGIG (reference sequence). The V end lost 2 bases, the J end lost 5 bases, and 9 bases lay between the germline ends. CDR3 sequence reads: CAWSRSAETQYF. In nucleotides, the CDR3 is TGTGCCTGGAGTAGGAGTGCCGAGACCCAGTACTTC.

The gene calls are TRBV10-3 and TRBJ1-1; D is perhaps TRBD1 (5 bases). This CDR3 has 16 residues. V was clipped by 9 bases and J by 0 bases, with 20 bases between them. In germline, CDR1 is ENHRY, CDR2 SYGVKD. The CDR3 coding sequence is TGTGCCATGAATCAATGGGACGGGGCCCTGAACACTGAAGCTTTCTTT. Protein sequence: CAMNQWDGALNTEAFF.

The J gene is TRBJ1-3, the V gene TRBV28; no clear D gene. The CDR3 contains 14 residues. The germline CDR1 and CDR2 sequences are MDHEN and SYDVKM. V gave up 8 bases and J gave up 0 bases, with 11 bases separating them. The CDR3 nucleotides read TGTGCCAGCGTATCAGGTGGCTCTGGAAACACCATATATTTT. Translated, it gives CASVSGGSGNTIYF.

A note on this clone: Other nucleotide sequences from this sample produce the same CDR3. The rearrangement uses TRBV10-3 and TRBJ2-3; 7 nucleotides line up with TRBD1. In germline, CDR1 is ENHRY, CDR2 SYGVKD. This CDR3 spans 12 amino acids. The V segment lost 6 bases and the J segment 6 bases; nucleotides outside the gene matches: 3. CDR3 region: CAIRGGGDTQYF. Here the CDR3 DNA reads TGTGCCATCAGAGGGGGCGGCGATACGCAGTATTTT.